This TCR beta chain was sequenced for a study of cytomegalovirus exposure and HLA in healthy donors. In its sample, this clone was seen once. CDR1 and CDR2 from the germline V gene are LNHDA and SQIVND (reference sequence). There are 13 residues in the CDR3. The trim removed 10 bases at V and 2 bases at J, leaving 4 bases unmatched. Measured with immunoSEQ multiplex PCR; TCRdb has only the in-frame clones, and not every one. The sample has some 99,000 clones, about 88% seen once. The receptor's source is a woman under 30 in good health and CMV-seronegative. Sequenced material: PBMCs. The rearrangement links TRBV19 to TRBJ2-1; 8 positions agree with TRBD2. Here the CDR3 DNA reads TGTGCCACCAGCGGGAGTCCCTACAATGAGCAGTTCTTC. It is translated as CATSGSPYNEQFF. The whole variable domain, filled in from reference TRBV19 and TRBJ2-1, reads DGGITQSPKYLFRKEGQNVTLSCEQNLNHDAMYWYRQDPGQGLRLIYYSQIVNDFQKGDIAEGYSVSREKKESFPLTVTSAQKNPTAFYLCATSGSPYNEQFFGPGTRLTVL.